The text below deals with one T cell receptor beta chain. This CDR3 is built from 14 residues. V was pared by 5 bases and J by 0 bases, with 11 bases between. Germline CDR1 is SGHKS and CDR2 is YYEKEE (reference sequence). Sequencing used immunoSEQ multiplex PCR; TCRdb keeps in-frame clones, though not all of them. The table has about 170,000 clones, roughly 84% seen once; the top ten hold 15%. Allocation to cohorts depended on clinical history reported by the participants. Recovered participants had two consecutive negative NP/OP PCR tests, healthcare professional clearance, or symptom resolution. The data derive from a study of blood T cell repertoires in COVID-19. Study-level background: Sample material is recorded as cDNA or gDNA derived from T cells, B-cell-depleted T cells, or PBMCs.

The sample taken for sequencing was PBMCs or T cells enriched from blood (not recorded which). The V gene is TRBV5-5, the J gene TRBJ1-1; tentatively, D is TRBD1 (5 bases). The receptor comes from a man aged 50 to 60 who had recovered from COVID-19. CDR3 residues: CASSATVMNTEAFF. The CDR3 DNA follows: TGTGCCAGCAGTGCGACAGTTATGAACACTGAAGCTTTCTTT. Together with reference TRBV5-5 and TRBJ1-1, the CDR3 gives the full variable domain: DAGVTQSPTHLIKTRGQQVTLRCSPISGHKSVSWYQQVLGQGPQFIFQYYEKEERGRGNFPDRFSARQFPNYSSELNVNALLLGDSALYLCASSATVMNTEAFFGQGTRLTVV.